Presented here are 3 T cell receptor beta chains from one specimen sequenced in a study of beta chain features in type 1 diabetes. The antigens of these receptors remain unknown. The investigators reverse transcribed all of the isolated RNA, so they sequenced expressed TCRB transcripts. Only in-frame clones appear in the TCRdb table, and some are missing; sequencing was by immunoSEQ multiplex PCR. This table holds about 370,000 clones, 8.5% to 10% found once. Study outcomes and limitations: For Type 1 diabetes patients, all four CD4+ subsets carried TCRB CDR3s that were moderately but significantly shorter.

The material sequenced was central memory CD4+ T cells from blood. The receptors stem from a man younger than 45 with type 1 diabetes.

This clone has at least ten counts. CDR3 region: CASSWEGSDTQYF. In DNA, the CDR3 is TGTGCCAGCAGCTGGGAGGGATCGGATACGCAGTATTTT. The V gene is TRBV7-2, the J gene TRBJ2-3, with 7 bases fitting TRBD2. With 4 bases clipped from V and 6 bases from J, the junction kept 4 bases outside the gene matches. Germline CDR1 is SGHTA and CDR2 is FQGNSA. The CDR3 length is 13 residues.

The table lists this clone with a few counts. CDR3 nucleotide sequence: TGTGCCAGCAGCCAATCGAATGGAAATCAGCCCCAGCATTTT. Translated, it gives CASSQSNGNQPQHF. This chain joins TRBV14 and TRBJ1-5; no clear D gene. The CDR3 has 14 amino acids. CDR1 and CDR2 from the germline V gene are SGHDN and FVKESK. With 2 bases removed from V and 4 bases from J, the gap between germline ends came to 9 bases.

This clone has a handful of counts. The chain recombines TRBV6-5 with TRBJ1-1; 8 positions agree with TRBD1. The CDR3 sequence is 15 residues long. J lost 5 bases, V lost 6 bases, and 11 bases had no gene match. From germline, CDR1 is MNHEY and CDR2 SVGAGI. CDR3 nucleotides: TGTGCCAGCAGGGGGGAGACAGGGGTGGAAACTGAAGCTTTCTTT. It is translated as CASRGETGVETEAFF.